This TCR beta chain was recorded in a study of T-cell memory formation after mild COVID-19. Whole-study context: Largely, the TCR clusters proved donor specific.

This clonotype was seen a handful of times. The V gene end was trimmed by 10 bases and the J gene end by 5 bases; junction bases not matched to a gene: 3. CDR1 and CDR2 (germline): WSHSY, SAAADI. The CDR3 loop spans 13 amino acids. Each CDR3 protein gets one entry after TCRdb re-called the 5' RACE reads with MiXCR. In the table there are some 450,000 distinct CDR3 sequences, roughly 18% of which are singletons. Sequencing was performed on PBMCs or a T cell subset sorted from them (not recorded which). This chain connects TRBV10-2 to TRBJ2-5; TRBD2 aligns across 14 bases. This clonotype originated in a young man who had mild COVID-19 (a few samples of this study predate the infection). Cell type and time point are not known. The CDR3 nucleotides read TGCGCCACCAGGACTAGCGGGGGGGAGACCCAGTACTTC. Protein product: CATRTSGGETQYF.